This entry describes one TCR beta chain. The antigen is not known. The protocol was immunoSEQ multiplex PCR, while the TCRdb copy is restricted to in-frame clones and leaves out a portion. The table lists around 36,000 clones, roughly 87% of them singletons. These data come from a study of OX40 agonist ivuxolimab in advanced cancers. Study information: Patients were given ivuxolimab, an antibody that agonizes OX40 (CD134).

Study-wide points: Among T cells, CD8+ cells averaged more expanded clones than CD4+ cells. Among some nonresponders, normalized T-cell clonal expansion was also low.

Patients with autoimmune history or systemic immunosuppression were excluded. Trimming left V 2 bases short and J 0 bases short, with 5 bases between. This CDR3 spans 14 amino acids. Germline loops: CDR1 MNHNY, CDR2 SVGAGI (reference sequence). The material was CD4+ or CD8+ T cells sorted from blood, obtained in a trial of the OX40 agonist ivuxolimab. The receptor comes from an adult with an advanced solid tumor such as melanoma, head and neck, liver or kidney cancer. The rearrangement uses TRBV6-6 and TRBJ1-3; D not certain. The CDR3, as DNA: TGTGCCAGCAGTTACACATTCTCTGGAAACACCATATATTTT. Translating gives CASSYTFSGNTIYF.